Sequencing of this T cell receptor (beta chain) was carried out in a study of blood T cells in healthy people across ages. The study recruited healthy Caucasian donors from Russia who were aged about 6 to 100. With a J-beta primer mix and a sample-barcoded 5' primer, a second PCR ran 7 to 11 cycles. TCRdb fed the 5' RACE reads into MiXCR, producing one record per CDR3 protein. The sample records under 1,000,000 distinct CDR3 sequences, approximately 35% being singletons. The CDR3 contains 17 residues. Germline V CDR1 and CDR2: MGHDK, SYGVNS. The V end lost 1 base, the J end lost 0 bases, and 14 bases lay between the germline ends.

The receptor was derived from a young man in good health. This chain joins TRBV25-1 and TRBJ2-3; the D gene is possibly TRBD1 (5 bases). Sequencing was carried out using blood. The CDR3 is CASSEFGLGESTDTQYF. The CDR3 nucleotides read TGTGCCAGCAGTGAATTTGGTTTAGGGGAAAGCACAGATACGCAGTATTTT. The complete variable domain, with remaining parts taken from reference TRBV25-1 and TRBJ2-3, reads EADIYQTPRYLVIGTGKKITLECSQTMGHDKMYWYQQDPGMELHLIHYSYGVNSTEKGDLSSESTVSRIRTEHFPLTLESARPSHTSQYLCASSEFGLGESTDTQYFGPGTRLTVL.